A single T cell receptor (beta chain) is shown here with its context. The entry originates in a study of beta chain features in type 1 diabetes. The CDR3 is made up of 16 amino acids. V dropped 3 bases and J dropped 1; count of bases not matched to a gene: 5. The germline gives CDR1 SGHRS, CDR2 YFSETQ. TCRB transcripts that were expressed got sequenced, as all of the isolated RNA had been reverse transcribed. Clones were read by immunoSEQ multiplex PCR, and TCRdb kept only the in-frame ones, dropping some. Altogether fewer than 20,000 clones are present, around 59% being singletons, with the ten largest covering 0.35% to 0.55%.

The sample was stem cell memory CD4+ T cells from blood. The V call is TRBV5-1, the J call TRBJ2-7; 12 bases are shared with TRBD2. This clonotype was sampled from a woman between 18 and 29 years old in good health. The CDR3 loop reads CASSWLTSGRSYEQYF. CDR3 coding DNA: TGCGCCAGCAGCTGGCTGACTAGCGGGAGATCCTACGAGCAGTACTTC.